This T cell receptor beta chain was recovered during a study of cytomegalovirus exposure and HLA in healthy donors. The wider study: A prior study identified 100 million to 130 million unique TCR beta sequences from roughly 180 million T cells.

General study findings and limits: The classifier reportedly diagnosed cytomegalovirus status with high specificity and sensitivity.

The CDR3 consists of 18 residues. The V gene lost 6 bases and the J gene lost 1 base, with 24 bases spanning the gap. Germline CDR1 is SQVTM and CDR2 is ANQGSEA. The PCR ran on 60 Vbeta and 13 Jbeta primers. Authors' methods: Counted up in a later analysis, unique TCR beta chains came to about 80 million, with some 11 million shared. Profiling relied on immunoSEQ multiplex PCR, and the TCRdb table lists in-frame clones only, not all of them. V and J calls and clone size follow that table, whereas D and trimming were derived from the DNA. In the table there are 150,000 or so clones, 70% to 80% of which are singletons. A word on this clone: Its specificity is unknown.

The chain joins TRBV29-1 to TRBJ2-2; maybe TRBD2 (6 bases). The TCR was taken from a woman between 35 and 50 years old in good health and CMV-seronegative. Sequencing was performed on PBMCs. The CDR3 region is CSVGDILGGAMNTGELFF. The CDR3 coding sequence is TGCAGCGTCGGTGATATATTGGGCGGGGCCATGAACACCGGGGAGCTGTTTTTT.